Listed here are 7 T cell receptor beta chains from one sample, sequenced in a study of immune evolution from preneoplasia to lung adenocarcinoma. Profiling relied on immunoSEQ multiplex PCR, and the TCRdb table lists in-frame clones only, not all of them. This sample carries 4,000 to 5,000 clones, around 81% of them seen once, and the ten largest clones take roughly a fifth. Source material: FFPE adjacent normal lung tissue. The receptors come from a donor aged 70 or over with lung adenocarcinoma.

The DNA of the CDR3 is TGTGCCAGCAGAGACGGGTCCACAGATACGCAGTATTTT. Its protein product is CASRDGSTDTQYF. The rearrangement uses TRBV7-9 and TRBJ2-3; D unresolved. V dropped 6 bases and J dropped 2 bases, with 9 bases sitting between them. The CDR3 length is 13 residues. Per germline, CDR1 SEHNR and CDR2 FQNEAQ (reference sequence). The variable domain in full, completed from reference TRBV7-9 and TRBJ2-3, reads DTGVSQNPRHKITKRGQNVTFRCDPISEHNRLYWYRQTLGQGPEFLTYFQNEAQLEKSRLLSDRFSAERPKGSFSTLEIQRTEQGDSAMYLCASRDGSTDTQYFGPGTRLTVL.

The rearrangement joins TRBV2 to TRBJ1-4; D is unresolved. The V gene lost 3 bases and the J gene lost 5 bases, with 13 bases spanning the gap. Germline lookup yields CDR1 SNHLY and CDR2 FYNNEI. This CDR3 region has 15 residues. CDR3 amino acids: CASSEGDVLNEKLFF. Written as DNA, the CDR3 is TGTGCCAGCAGTGAGGGTGACGTACTAAATGAAAAACTGTTTTTT.

The gene calls are TRBV6-5 and TRBJ1-2; D remains unclear. CDR1 and CDR2 from the germline V gene are MNHEY and SVGAGI. The V end lost 3 bases, the J end lost 0 bases, and 11 bases lay between the germline ends. The CDR3 loop spans 15 amino acids. CDR3 in DNA: TGTGCCAGCAGTTATAACTTACAAACTAACTATGGCTACACCTTC. It is translated as CASSYNLQTNYGYTF.

The genes are TRBV28 and TRBJ1-4, with D perhaps TRBD1 (6 bases). CDR1 MDHEN and CDR2 SYDVKM come from the germline V gene. Trimming stripped 5 bases from V and 7 bases from J, with 14 bases between. The CDR3 loop spans 14 amino acids. Here the CDR3 DNA reads TGTGCCAGCAGTCTCCGACGGACAGTTGAAAAACTGTTTTTT. Translation: CASSLRRTVEKLFF.

The V call is TRBV2, the J call TRBJ1-5; D perhaps matches TRBD1 (6 bases). This CDR3 has 15 amino acids. V lost 1 base to trimming and J lost 9 bases, with 16 bases between them. Looked up from germline, CDR1 is SNHLY and CDR2 is FYNNEI. Here the CDR3 reads CASSEGTADRAPQHF. In DNA, the CDR3 is TGTGCCAGCAGTGAAGGGACAGCAGATCGGGCGCCCCAGCATTTT.

The chain combines TRBV6-6 with TRBJ2-7, with 14 bases fitting TRBD2. With 7 bases clipped from V and 5 bases from J, the junction kept 7 bases outside the gene matches. CDR1 and CDR2 from the germline V gene are MNHNY and SVGAGI (reference sequence). This CDR3 is 15 amino acids long. The CDR3 is CASKGTSGSVHEQYF. The CDR3 DNA is TGTGCCAGCAAGGGGACTAGCGGGAGCGTCCACGAGCAGTACTTC.

In its sample, this clone was seen a few times. V usage is TRBV28 and J usage is TRBJ1-1; D may be TRBD1 (6 bases). Germline V gene lookup returns CDR1 MDHEN and CDR2 SYDVKM. This CDR3 has 14 amino acids. V shed 6 bases and J shed 4 bases, with 15 bases lying between them. CDR3 DNA: TGTGCCAGCAGAAATCAGGGGAGTTCCACTGAAGCTTTCTTT. Protein: CASRNQGSSTEAFF.